Shown below are 5 T cell receptor beta chains from a single sample sequenced in a study of blood T cells in healthy people across ages. With a J-beta primer mix and a sample-barcoded 5' primer, a second PCR ran roughly 6 to 11 cycles. TCRdb used MiXCR to reprocess the 5' RACE reads, holding one entry per CDR3 protein. The profile shows over 1,300,000 distinct CDR3 sequences, 59% of them singletons. What was sequenced was blood. Receptor source: a man younger than 35 in good health.

This clonotype was found many times. The chain couples TRBV20-1 to TRBJ1-2; D gene uncertain. CDR1 and CDR2 from the germline V gene are DFQATT and SNEGSKA (reference sequence). This CDR3 has 13 amino acids. Trimming shortened V by 3 bases and J by 3 bases, and 11 bases separated the two germline ends. CDR3 in amino acids: CSARYWEDYGYTF. The CDR3 nucleotides read TGCAGTGCTAGGTATTGGGAGGACTATGGCTACACCTTC.

The rearrangement joins TRBV11-2 to TRBJ2-3; D remains unclear. This CDR3 has 13 residues. V lost 0 bases, J lost 4 bases, and 5 bases lay in between. From germline, CDR1 is SGHAT and CDR2 FQNNGV. CDR3 residues: CASSLESADTQYF. DNA of the CDR3: TGTGCCAGCAGCTTAGAATCCGCAGATACGCAGTATTTT.

This clonotype has just a few counts. The rearrangement uses TRBV15 and TRBJ2-7; D is undetermined. There are 16 residues in the CDR3. Per germline, CDR1 LNHNV and CDR2 YYDKDF (reference sequence). Trimming cost V 0 bases and J 2 bases, with 14 bases left between them. The CDR3 DNA follows: TGTGCCACCAGCAGAGAGAGAGACCTTGCTACCTACGAGCAGTACTTC. Translation gives CATSRERDLATYEQYF.

In this sample, this clonotype turned up once. The CDR3 spells CASSPPLTGIGETQYF. The CDR3 DNA sequence: TGTGCCAGCAGCCCGCCTCTTACAGGGATAGGGGAGACCCAGTACTTC. This chain links TRBV7-9 with TRBJ2-5, with D tentatively TRBD1 (6 bases). The CDR3 covers 16 residues. Germline V gene data show CDR1 as SEHNR and CDR2 as FQNEAQ (reference sequence). The germline V and J ends were trimmed by 5 bases and 5 bases, with 21 bases remaining between them.

This clonotype was counted a single time. The V gene is TRBV6-1, the J gene TRBJ1-5; D is unclear. V lost 4 bases to trimming and J lost 7 bases, with 5 bases between them. Germline lookup yields CDR1 MNHNS and CDR2 SASEGT. The CDR3 runs to 11 residues. The CDR3 spells CASSGEQPQHF. CDR3 bases: TGTGCCAGCAGTGGGGAACAGCCCCAGCATTTT.